The rows below give T cell receptor beta chains drawn from one sample of a study of T cell responses to AZD1222 COVID-19 vaccine. The method was immunoSEQ multiplex PCR; TCRdb's version includes in-frame clones alone and lacks a portion of them. The repertoire holds roughly 120,000 clones, with about 92% as singletons. Material: peripheral blood, obtained 28 days after the second AZD1222 dose. The source is an adult who received the AZD1222 COVID-19 vaccine. Both conserved end residues are part of each CDR3. A D gene is named only where the DNA matches it firmly. Clone size is stated in some rows and not others, as once, few, many or a class when expanded.

j_call clone_size v_call d_call cdr3_nt cdr3_aa
TRBJ1-2 - TRBV19 - TGTGCCAGTAGTGGCGCCGAGCCTAACTATGGCTACACCTTC CASSGAEPNYGYTF
TRBJ2-7 - TRBV11-1 - TGTGCCAGCAGCTTAGTTCTGGGGTCCTCCTACGAGCAGTACTTC CASSLVLGSSYEQYF
TRBJ2-3 - TRBV18 - TGTGCCAGCCCTTTCCTGGATACGCAGTATTTT CASPFLDTQYF
TRBJ2-3 - TRBV5-4 TRBD1 TGTGCCAGCAGCCAGACAGGGGCTAGCACAGATACGCAGTATTTT CASSQTGASTDTQYF
TRBJ1-5 - TRBV6-5 - TGTGCCAGCCGGACAGTAAATCAGCCCCAGCATTTT CASRTVNQPQHF
TRBJ1-2 few TRBV19 - TGTGCCAGTAGCCCCCCTCTTCCGGGGGGCGCGAGTGGCTACACCTTC CASSPPLPGGASGYTF
TRBJ1-1 - TRBV3-1/TRBV3-2 - TGTGCCGGCAGCCCCTCCGGGGGGAACACTGAAGCTTTCTTT CAGSPSGGNTEAFF
TRBJ1-2 - TRBV5-1 TRBD1 TGCGCCAGCAGCCTCCCCGGACAGGAAGGGGGGGGCTACACCTTC CASSLPGQEGGGYTF
TRBJ1-2 - TRBV3-1/TRBV3-2 TRBD1 TGTGCCAGCAGCCACAGGGGGACCTATGGCTACACCTTC CASSHRGTYGYTF
TRBJ2-1 - TRBV27 TRBD2 TGTGCCAGCAGCTTGTCTAGCGGAGTGCCCTACAATGAGCAGTTCTTC CASSLSSGVPYNEQFF
TRBJ2-5 - TRBV6-2/TRBV6-3 - TGTGCCAGCAGTCCGACACCGGAGACCCAGTACTTC CASSPTPETQYF
TRBJ2-3 - TRBV4-2 - TGTGCCAGCAGCCAAGCGGTCTATAACACAGATACGCAGTATTTT CASSQAVYNTDTQYF
TRBJ1-2 - TRBV28 - TGTGCCAGCAGACAGCTCCAGGGTTACAGCTATGGCTACACCTTC CASRQLQGYSYGYTF
TRBJ1-2 - TRBV6-5 TRBD1 TGTGCCAGCAGTTACTTGGACAGGAACGACTATGGCTACACCTTC CASSYLDRNDYGYTF
TRBJ1-3 - TRBV2 - TGTGCCAGCCGCCCCCTCGGAAACACCATATATTTT CASRPLGNTIYF
TRBJ2-1 - TRBV16 - TGTGCCAGCAGCCCACTAGACTACAATGAGCAGTTCTTC CASSPLDYNEQFF
TRBJ2-7 - TRBV24-1 - TGTGCCACCAGTGATGACAACCCTGAGCCCTACGAGCAGTACTTC CATSDDNPEPYEQYF
TRBJ1-6 - TRBV6-5 TRBD1 TGTGCCAGCAGGGCGACAGGGATAAATTCACCCCTCCACTTT CASRATGINSPLHF
TRBJ1-1 - TRBV19 TRBD1 TGTGCCAGTCTTCCGGGACAGGGCGGGACTGAAGCTTTCTTT CASLPGQGGTEAFF
TRBJ2-3 - TRBV7-2 - TGTGCCAGCAGCTTAGCTGGCCAGGGACCCGATACGCAGTATTTT CASSLAGQGPDTQYF
TRBJ1-4 - TRBV29-1 - TGCAGCGTTGTCTTTGGTAACAATGAAAAACTGTTTTTT CSVVFGNNEKLFF
TRBJ2-3 - TRBV27 - TGTGCCAGCAACCCAAGCACAGATACGCAGTATTTT CASNPSTDTQYF
TRBJ1-6 - TRBV4-2 TRBD1 TGTGCCAGCAGTCCTACGGACAGGGGGTATAATTCACCCCTCCACTTT CASSPTDRGYNSPLHF
TRBJ2-1 - TRBV29-1 - TGCAGCGGCGCTAGTGGGGATGAGCAGTTCTTC CSGASGDEQFF
TRBJ2-3 once TRBV14 TRBD1 TGTGCCAGCAGCCAAGATCAGGGGGCGCGGACGCAGTATTTT CASSQDQGARTQYF
TRBJ2-7 - TRBV10-3 - TGTGCCATCAGTGTCTTGGACAGAACCTACGAGCAGTACTTC CAISVLDRTYEQYF
TRBJ2-5 - TRBV5-1 TRBD1 TGCGCCAGCAGCCCCCGGGCCACAGGGGATCAAGAGACCCAGTACTTC CASSPRATGDQETQYF
TRBJ2-1 once TRBV28 - TGTGCCAGCAGTTTCCTCCGGGTAATGGAGAATGAGCAGTTCTTC CASSFLRVMENEQFF
TRBJ1-1 - TRBV11-2 - TGTGCCAGCAGCTTTTACGGGAGCCAGAACACTGAAGCTTTCTTT CASSFYGSQNTEAFF
TRBJ2-7 - TRBV9 TRBD2 TGTGCCAGCAGCGTAGAACCTAGCGGGGGTTACTACGAGCAGTACTTC CASSVEPSGGYYEQYF
TRBJ1-2 - TRBV14 TRBD1 TGTGCCAGCAGCCCGGGACAGGGGGCCTATGGCTACACCTTC CASSPGQGAYGYTF
TRBJ1-1 - TRBV12-5 - TGTGCTAGTGGTTCGTCTTTTATGAACACTGAAGCTTTCTTT CASGSSFMNTEAFF
TRBJ1-6 - TRBV5-4 - TGTGCCAGCAGCTTGCCAACCGGGGGCAAGAATTCACCCCTCCACTTT CASSLPTGGKNSPLHF
TRBJ1-4 - TRBV7-8 TRBD1 TGTGCCAGCAGCCCGGACAGGGGTAGCGAAAAACTGTTTTTT CASSPDRGSEKLFF
TRBJ2-1 - TRBV5-6 - TGTGCCAGCAGCTTGGTAGGGGACAATGAGCAGTTCTTC CASSLVGDNEQFF
TRBJ1-1 - TRBV6-5 TRBD1 TGTGCCGCACAACAGGGGGCCCAAGGAGCTTTCTTT CAAQQGAQGAFF
TRBJ1-3 - TRBV4-1 - TGCGCCAGCAGCCAATTTCGGGACACTGCTTATAATTCTGGAAACACCATATATTTT CASSQFRDTAYNSGNTIYF
TRBJ1-2 - TRBV2 TRBD1 TGTGCCAGCAGTGAAGGGACAGGCTACTATGGCTACACCTTC CASSEGTGYYGYTF
TRBJ1-3 - TRBV7-9 - TGTGCCAGCAGCTTAGAGATGAGCTCTGGAAACACCATATATTTT CASSLEMSSGNTIYF
TRBJ1-5 - TRBV5-8 - TGTGCCAGCAGCTTGGTAGGGACACGTAATCAGCCCCAGCATTTT CASSLVGTRNQPQHF
TRBJ1-1 - TRBV5-6 - TGTGCCAGCAGAAGTATGAGGGCTACGATTGAAGCTTTCTTT CASRSMRATIEAFF
TRBJ1-5 - TRBV28 - TGTGCCAGCAGTTTAGGGGGGCCGTGGGGCAATCAGCCCCAGCATTTT CASSLGGPWGNQPQHF
TRBJ2-7 - TRBV6-5 - TGTGCCAGCGCCTCTCGCTACGAGCAGTACTTC CASASRYEQYF
TRBJ2-3 - TRBV7-8 - TGTGCCAGCAGTAAGGGACCCGGTGGGCCAGATACGCAGTATTTT CASSKGPGGPDTQYF
TRBJ2-2 - TRBV7-9 - TGTGCCAGCAGCCACCAATTTGAAGGGGCCATCACCGGGGAGCTGTTTTTT CASSHQFEGAITGELFF
TRBJ1-5 - TRBV3-1/TRBV3-2 - TGTGCCAGCAGCCAGGGAGTTGGTCAGCCCCAGCATTTT CASSQGVGQPQHF
TRBJ1-2 - TRBV28 TRBD1 TGTGCCAGCAGTGCTAATGGCAGGGGGCTTGGCTACACCTTC CASSANGRGLGYTF
TRBJ2-5 - TRBV5-1 TRBD2 TGCGCCAGCAGCCCGGGAGGTAGCGGAGTACAAGAGACCCAGTACTTC CASSPGGSGVQETQYF
TRBJ2-1 - TRBV29-1 TRBD2 TGCAGCGTTGGGGCGGCGGGAGTCTACAATGAGCAGTTCTTC CSVGAAGVYNEQFF
TRBJ2-5 - TRBV28 TRBD2 TGTGCCAGCAGTTTTGCCTCCGGGGGGAAGGAGACCCAGTACTTC CASSFASGGKETQYF